This T cell receptor (beta chain) was documented in a study of T cells in localized non-small cell lung cancer. Study-level findings and limits: Greater T cell density in blood accompanied longer overall survival. Heterogeneity cannot be ruled out, as sequencing used one tumor region only. T cell clonality was highest in uninvolved adjacent lung, above tumor. Within adjacent lung there appeared a median approximately 60 of the top 100 tumor clones.

TCRdb's table, derived via immunoSEQ multiplex PCR, lists solely in-frame clones and lacks some. The repertoire includes over 10,000 clones, approximately 30% of them detected once, and about 7.2% sits in the top ten. This clone has only a few counts. Its target is not known. The CDR3 consists of 14 residues. V lost 6 bases, J lost 4 bases, and 13 bases lay in between. CDR1 and CDR2 from the germline V gene are SGDLS and YYNGEE. The source of this sequence is an older female donor with stage I lung adenocarcinoma. The sample consisted of lung tumor tissue, taken before any cancer treatment. The rearrangement joins TRBV9 to TRBJ1-4; D remains unclear. The CDR3 DNA follows: TGTGCCAGCAAGGTGGAAGGTGGTAATGAAAAACTGTTTTTT. It is translated as CASKVEGGNEKLFF.